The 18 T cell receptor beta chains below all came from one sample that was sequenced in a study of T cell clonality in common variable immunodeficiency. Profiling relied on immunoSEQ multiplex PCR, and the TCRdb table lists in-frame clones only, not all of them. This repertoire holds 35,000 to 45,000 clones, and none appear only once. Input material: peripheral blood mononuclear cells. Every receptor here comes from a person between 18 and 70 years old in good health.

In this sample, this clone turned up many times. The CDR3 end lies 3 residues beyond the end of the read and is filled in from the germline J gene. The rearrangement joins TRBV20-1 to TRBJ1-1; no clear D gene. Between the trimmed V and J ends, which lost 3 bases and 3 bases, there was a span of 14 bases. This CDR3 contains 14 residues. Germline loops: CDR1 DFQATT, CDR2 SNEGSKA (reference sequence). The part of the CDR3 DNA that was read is TGCAGTGCTAGCGAGGGCGGGAAGGACACTGAA. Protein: CSASEGGKDTE. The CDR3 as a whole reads CSASEGGKDTEAFF.

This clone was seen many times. The CDR3 DNA, read in part, is TGCAGTGCAAAGGGGGTTGGCACTGAA. Protein: CSAKGVGTE. The entire CDR3 reads CSAKGVGTEAFF. The chain carries TRBV20-1 and TRBJ1-1; D is perhaps TRBD1 (6 bases). With the read ending 3 residues before the CDR3 end, the germline J gene is used to fill in that end. V gave up 6 bases and J gave up 4 bases, with 12 bases separating them. The length of the CDR3 is 12 residues. Per germline, CDR1 DFQATT and CDR2 SNEGSKA (reference sequence).

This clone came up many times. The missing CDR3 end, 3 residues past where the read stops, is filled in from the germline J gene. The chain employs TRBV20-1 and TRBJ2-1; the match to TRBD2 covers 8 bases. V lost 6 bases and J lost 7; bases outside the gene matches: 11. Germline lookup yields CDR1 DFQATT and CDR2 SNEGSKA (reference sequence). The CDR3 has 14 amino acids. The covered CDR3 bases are TGCAGTGCCTCGGGACTAGGGCTGGGAAATGAG. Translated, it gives CSASGLGLGNE. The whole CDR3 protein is CSASGLGLGNEQFF.

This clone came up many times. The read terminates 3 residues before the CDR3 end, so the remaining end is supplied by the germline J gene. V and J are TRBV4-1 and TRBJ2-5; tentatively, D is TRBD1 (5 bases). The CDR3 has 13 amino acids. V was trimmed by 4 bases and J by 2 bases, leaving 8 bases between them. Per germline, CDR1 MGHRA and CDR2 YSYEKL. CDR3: CASSRQSQETQYF. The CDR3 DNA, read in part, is TGCGCCAGCAGCCGACAGTCTCAAGAGACC.

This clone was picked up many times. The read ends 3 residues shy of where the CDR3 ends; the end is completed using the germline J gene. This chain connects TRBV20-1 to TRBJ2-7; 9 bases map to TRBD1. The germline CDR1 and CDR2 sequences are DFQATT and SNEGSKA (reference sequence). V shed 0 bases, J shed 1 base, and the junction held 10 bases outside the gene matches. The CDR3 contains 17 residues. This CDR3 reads CSARDITAGTGSYEQYF. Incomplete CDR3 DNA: TGCAGTGCTAGAGACATAACCGCCGGGACAGGGTCCTACGAG.

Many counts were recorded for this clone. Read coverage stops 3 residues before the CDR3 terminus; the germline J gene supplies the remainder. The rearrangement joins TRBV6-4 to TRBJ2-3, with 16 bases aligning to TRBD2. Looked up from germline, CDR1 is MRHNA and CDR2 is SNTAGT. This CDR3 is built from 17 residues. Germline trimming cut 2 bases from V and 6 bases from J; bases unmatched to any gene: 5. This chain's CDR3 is CASSDTGLAGGQDTQYF. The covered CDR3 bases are TGTGCCAGCAGTGACACGGGACTAGCGGGGGGGCAGGATACG.

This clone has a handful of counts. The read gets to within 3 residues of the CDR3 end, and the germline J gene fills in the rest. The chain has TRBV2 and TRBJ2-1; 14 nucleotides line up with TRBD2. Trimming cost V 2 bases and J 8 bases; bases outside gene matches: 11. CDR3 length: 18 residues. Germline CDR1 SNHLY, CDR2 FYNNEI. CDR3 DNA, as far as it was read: TGTGCCAGCAGTGAATTTTTCACCGGGACTAGCGGGAGTCATGAG. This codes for CASSEFFTGTSGSHE. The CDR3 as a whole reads CASSEFFTGTSGSHEQFF.

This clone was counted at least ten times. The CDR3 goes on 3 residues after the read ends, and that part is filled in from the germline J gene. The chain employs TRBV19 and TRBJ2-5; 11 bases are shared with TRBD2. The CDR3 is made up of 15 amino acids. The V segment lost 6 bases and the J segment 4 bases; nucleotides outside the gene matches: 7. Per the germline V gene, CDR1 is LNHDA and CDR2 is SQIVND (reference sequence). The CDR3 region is CASSTGLAGLETQYF. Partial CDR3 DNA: TGTGCCAGTAGCACCGGACTAGCGGGCCTAGAGACC.

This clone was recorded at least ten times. Incomplete CDR3 DNA: TGTGCCAGTAGGATTCAGGGGGTCACTGAG. This sequence encodes CASRIQGVTE. The full CDR3 protein is CASRIQGVTEQFF. The V call is TRBV19, the J call TRBJ2-1, with 7 bases identical to TRBD1. From the germline J gene comes the end of the CDR3, since the read stops 3 residues before it. V trimming: 6 bases; J trimming: 9 bases; junction bases outside the gene matches: 8. This CDR3 comprises 13 residues. CDR1 LNHDA and CDR2 SQIVND come from the germline V gene (reference sequence).

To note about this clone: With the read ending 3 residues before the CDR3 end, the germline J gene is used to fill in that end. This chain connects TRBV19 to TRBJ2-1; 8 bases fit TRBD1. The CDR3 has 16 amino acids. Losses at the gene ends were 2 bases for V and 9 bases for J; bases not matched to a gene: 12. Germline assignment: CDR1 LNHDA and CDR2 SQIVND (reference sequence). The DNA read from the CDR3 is TGTGCCAGTAGTATACCCGGGACAGGAGGGCGGGGTGAG. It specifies CASSIPGTGGRGE. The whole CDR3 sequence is CASSIPGTGGRGEQFF.

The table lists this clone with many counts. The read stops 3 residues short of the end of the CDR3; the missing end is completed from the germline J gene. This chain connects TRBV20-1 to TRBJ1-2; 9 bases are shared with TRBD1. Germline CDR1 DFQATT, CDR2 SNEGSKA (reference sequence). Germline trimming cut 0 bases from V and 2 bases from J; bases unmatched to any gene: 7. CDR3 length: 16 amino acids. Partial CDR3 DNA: TGCAGTGCTAGAGAGGGACAGGGATGGTGGAACTATGGC. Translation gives CSAREGQGWWNYG. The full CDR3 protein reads CSAREGQGWWNYGYTF.

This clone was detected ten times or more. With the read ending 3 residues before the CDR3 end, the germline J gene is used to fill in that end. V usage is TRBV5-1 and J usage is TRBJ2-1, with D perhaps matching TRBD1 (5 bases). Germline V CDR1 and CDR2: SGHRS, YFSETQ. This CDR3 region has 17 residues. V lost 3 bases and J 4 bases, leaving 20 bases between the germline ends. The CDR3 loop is CASSSYRTQSGYNEQFF. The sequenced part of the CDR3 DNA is TGCGCCAGCAGCTCCTACCGGACACAATCAGGATACAATGAG.

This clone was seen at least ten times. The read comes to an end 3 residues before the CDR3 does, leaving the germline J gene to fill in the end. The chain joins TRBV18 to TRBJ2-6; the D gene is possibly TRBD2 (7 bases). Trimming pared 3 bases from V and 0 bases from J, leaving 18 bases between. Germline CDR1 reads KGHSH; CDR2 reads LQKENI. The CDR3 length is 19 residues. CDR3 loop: CASSPGGAPRTSGANVLTF. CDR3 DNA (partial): TGTGCCAGCTCACCTGGGGGGGCGCCTCGGACCTCTGGGGCCAACGTC. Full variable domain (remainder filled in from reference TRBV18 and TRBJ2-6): NAGVMQNPRHLVRRRGQEARLRCSPMKGHSHVYWYRQLPEEGLKFMVYLQKENIIDESGMPKERFSAEFPKEGPSILRIQQVVRGDSAAYFCASSPGGAPRTSGANVLTFGAGSRLTVL.

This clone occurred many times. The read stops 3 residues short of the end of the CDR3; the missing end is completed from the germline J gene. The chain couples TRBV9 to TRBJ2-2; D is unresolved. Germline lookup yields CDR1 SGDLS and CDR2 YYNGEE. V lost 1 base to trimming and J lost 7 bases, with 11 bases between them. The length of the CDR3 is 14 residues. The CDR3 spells CASSVNQYYGELFF. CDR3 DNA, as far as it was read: TGTGCCAGCAGCGTAAATCAGTATTACGGGGAG.

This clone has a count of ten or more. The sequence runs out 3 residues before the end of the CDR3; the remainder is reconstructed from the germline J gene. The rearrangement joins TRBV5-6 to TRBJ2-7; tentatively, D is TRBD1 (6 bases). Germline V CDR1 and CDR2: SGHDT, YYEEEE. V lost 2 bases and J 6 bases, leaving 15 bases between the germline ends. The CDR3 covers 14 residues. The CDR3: CASSFTGSRREQYF. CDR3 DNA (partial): TGTGCCAGCAGCTTTACAGGGAGTCGCCGCGAG.

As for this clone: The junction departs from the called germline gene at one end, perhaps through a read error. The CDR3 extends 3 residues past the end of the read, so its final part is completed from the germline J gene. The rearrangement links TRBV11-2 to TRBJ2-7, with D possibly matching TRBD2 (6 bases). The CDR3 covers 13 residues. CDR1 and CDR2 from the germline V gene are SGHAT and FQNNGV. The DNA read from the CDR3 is TGTGCCAGCAACTTAGGCTATAGCGGCGAG. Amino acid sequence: CASNLGYSGE. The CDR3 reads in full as CASNLGYSGEQYF.

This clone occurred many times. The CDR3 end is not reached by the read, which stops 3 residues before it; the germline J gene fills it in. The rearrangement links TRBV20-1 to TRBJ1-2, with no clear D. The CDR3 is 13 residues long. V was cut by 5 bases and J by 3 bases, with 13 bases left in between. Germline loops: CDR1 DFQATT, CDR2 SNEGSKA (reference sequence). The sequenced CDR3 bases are TGCAGTGCTCCGAATCGGGGTGACTATGGC. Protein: CSAPNRGDYG. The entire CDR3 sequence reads CSAPNRGDYGYTF.

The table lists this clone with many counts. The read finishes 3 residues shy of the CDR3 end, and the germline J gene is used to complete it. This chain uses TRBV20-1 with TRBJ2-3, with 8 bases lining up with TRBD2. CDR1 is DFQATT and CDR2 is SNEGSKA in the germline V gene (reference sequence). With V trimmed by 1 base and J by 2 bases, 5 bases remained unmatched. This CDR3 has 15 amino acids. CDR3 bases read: TGCAGTGCTAGAGTCGGAGCGGGAGTCACAGATACG. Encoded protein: CSARVGAGVTDT. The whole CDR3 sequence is CSARVGAGVTDTQYF.